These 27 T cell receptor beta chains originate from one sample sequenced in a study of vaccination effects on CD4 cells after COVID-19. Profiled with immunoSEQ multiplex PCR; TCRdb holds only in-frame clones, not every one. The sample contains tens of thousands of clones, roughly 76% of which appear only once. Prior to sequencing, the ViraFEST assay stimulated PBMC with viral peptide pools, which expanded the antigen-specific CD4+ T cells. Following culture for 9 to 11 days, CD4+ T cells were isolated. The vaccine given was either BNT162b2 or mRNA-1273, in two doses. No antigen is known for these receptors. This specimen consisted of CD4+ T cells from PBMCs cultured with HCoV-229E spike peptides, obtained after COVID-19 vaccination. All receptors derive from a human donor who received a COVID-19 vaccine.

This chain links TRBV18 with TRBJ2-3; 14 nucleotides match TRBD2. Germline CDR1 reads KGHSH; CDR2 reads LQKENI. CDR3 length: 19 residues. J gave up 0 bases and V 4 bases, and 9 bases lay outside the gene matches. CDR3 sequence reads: CASSRSGLAGEGSTDTQYF. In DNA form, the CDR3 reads TGTGCCAGCTCACGATCGGGACTAGCGGGAGAGGGAAGCACAGATACGCAGTATTTT.

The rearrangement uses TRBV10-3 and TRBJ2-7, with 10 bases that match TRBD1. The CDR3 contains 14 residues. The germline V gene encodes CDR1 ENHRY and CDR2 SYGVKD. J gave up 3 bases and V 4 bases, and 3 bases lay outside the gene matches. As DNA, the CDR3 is TGTGCCATCAGTGCAGGACAGGGGGACTACGAGCAGTACTTC. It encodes CAISAGQGDYEQYF.

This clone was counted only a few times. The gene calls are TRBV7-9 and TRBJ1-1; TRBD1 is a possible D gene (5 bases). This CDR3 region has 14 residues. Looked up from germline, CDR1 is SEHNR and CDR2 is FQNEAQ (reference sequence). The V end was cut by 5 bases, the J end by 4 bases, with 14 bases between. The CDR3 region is CASSPGRQSTEAFF. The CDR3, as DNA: TGTGCCAGCAGCCCGGGCCGACAGAGCACTGAAGCTTTCTTT.

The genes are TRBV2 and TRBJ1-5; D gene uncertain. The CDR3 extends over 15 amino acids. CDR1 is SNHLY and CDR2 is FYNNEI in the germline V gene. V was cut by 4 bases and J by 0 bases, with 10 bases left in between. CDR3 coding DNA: TGTGCCAGCAGTGGGCAGTCTAATAGCAATCAGCCCCAGCATTTT. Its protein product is CASSGQSNSNQPQHF.

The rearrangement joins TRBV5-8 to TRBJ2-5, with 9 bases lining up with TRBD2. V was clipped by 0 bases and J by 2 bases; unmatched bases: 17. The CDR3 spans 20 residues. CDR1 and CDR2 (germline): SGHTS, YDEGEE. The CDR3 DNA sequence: TGTGCCAGCAGCTTGGATCTGGCTAGCGGGATTATTGGAAGACAAGAGACCCAGTACTTC. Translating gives CASSLDLASGIIGRQETQYF.

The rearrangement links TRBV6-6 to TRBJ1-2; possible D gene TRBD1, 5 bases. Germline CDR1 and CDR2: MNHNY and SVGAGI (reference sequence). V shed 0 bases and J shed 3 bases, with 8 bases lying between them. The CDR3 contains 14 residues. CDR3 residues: CASSYSQGDYGYTF. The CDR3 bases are TGTGCCAGCAGTTACTCGCAGGGTGACTATGGCTACACCTTC.

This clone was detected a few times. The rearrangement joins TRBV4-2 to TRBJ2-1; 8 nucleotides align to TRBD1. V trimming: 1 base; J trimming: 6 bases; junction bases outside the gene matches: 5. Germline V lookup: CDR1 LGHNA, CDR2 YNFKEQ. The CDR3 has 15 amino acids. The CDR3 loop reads CASSQAPTGGNEQFF. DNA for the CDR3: TGTGCCAGCAGCCAAGCCCCTACAGGGGGCAATGAGCAGTTCTTC.

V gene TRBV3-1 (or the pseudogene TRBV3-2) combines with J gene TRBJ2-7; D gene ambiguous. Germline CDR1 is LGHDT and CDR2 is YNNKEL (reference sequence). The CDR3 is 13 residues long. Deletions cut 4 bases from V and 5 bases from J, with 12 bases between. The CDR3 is CASSRTDTNEQYF. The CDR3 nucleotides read TGTGCCAGCAGCCGGACCGACACCAACGAGCAGTACTTC.

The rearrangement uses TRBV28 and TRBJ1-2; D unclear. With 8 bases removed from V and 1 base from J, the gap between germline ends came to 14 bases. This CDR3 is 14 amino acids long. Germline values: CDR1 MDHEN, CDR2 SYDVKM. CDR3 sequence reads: CASAPGSNNYGYTF. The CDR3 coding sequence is TGTGCCAGCGCACCTGGGTCAAATAACTATGGCTACACCTTC.

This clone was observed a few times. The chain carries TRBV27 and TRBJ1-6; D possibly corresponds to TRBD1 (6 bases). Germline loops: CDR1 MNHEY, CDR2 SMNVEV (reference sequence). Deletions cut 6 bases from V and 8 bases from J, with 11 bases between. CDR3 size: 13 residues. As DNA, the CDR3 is TGTGCCAGCAGAAACAGGGAGTATTCACCCCTCCACTTT. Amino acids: CASRNREYSPLHF.

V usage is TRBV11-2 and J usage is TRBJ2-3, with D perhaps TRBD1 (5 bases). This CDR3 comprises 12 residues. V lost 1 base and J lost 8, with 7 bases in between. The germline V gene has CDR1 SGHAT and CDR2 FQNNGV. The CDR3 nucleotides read TGTGCCAGCAGCTTAGCAGGGTTTACGCAGTATTTT. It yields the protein CASSLAGFTQYF.

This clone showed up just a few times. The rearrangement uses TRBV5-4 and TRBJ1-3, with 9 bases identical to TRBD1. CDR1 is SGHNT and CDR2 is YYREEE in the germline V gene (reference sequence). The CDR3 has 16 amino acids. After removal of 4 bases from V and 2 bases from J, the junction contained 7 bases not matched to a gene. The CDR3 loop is CASSAYRGLAGNTIYF. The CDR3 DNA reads TGTGCCAGCAGCGCGTACAGGGGGCTGGCTGGAAACACCATATATTTT.

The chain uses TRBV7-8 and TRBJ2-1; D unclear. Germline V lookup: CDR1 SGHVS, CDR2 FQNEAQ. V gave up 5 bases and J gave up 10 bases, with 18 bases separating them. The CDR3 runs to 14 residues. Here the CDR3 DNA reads TGTGCCAGCAGCCCCATATCGCATAGTAGGGAGCAGTTCTTC. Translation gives CASSPISHSREQFF.

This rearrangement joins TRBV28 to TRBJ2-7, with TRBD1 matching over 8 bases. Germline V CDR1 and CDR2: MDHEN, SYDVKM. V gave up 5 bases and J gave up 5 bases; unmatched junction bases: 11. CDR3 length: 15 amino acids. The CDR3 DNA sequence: TGTGCCAGCAGTGTAGGAAGTACAGGGGGGAACGAGCAGTACTTC. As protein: CASSVGSTGGNEQYF.

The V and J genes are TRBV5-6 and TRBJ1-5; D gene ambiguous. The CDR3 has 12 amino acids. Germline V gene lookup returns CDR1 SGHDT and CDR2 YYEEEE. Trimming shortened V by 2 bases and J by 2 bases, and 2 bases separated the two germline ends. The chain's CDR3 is CASSFGNQPQHF. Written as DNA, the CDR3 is TGTGCCAGCAGCTTCGGCAATCAGCCCCAGCATTTT. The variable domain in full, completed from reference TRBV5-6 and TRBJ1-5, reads DAGVTQSPTHLIKTRGQQVTLRCSPKSGHDTVSWYQQALGQGPQFIFQYYEEEERQRGNFPDRFSGHQFPNYSSELNVNALLLGDSALYLCASSFGNQPQHFGDGTRLSIL.

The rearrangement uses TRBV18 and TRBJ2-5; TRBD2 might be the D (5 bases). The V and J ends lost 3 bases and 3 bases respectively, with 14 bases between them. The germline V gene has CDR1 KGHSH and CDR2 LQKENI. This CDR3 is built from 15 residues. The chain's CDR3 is CASSPPTEREETQYF. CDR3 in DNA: TGTGCCAGCTCACCCCCAACGGAGAGGGAAGAGACCCAGTACTTC.

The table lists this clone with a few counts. The CDR3 here is CASSQGQWGEKLFF. CDR3 nucleotides: TGCGCCAGCAGCCAAGGACAGTGGGGCGAAAAACTGTTTTTT. This sequence joins TRBV4-1 and TRBJ1-4, with D possibly TRBD1 on 5 matching bases. V was trimmed by 1 base and J by 8 bases, leaving 11 bases between them. The CDR3 is made up of 14 amino acids. Germline values: CDR1 MGHRA, CDR2 YSYEKL.

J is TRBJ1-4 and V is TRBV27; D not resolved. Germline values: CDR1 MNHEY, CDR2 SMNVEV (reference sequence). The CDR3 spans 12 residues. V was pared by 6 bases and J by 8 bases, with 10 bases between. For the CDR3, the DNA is TGTGCCAGCAGCCCCAGAGGAGAAAAACTGTTTTTT. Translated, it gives CASSPRGEKLFF.

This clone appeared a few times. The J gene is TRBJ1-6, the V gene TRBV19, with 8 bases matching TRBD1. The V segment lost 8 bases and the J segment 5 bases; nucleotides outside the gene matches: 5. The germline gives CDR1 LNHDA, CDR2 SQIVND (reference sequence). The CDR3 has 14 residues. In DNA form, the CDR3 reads TGTGCCAGTTCCCGGACAGGGAATAATTCACCCCTCCACTTT. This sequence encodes CASSRTGNNSPLHF.

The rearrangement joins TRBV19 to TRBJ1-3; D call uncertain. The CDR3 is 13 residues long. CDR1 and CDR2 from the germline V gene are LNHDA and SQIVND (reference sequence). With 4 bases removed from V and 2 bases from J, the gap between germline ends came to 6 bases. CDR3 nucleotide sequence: TGTGCCAGTAGTAGTCCGGCTGGAAACACCATATATTTT. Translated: CASSSPAGNTIYF.

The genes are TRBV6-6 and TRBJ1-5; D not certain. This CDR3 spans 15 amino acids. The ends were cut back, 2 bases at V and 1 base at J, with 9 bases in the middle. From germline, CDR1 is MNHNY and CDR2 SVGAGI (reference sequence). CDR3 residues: CASSYRGNSNQPQHF. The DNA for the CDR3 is TGTGCCAGCAGTTACCGCGGAAACAGCAATCAGCCCCAGCATTTT.

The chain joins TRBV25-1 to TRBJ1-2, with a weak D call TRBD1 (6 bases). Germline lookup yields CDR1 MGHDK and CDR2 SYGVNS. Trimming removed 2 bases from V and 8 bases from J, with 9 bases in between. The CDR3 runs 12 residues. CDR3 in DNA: TGTGCCAGCAGTGAACAGGGGCACGGCTACACCTTC. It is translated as CASSEQGHGYTF.

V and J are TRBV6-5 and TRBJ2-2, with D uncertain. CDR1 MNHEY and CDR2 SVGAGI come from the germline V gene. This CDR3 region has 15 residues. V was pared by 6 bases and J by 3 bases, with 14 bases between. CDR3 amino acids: CASSLGGTYTGELFF. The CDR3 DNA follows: TGTGCCAGCAGCCTGGGTGGCACTTACACCGGGGAGCTGTTTTTT.

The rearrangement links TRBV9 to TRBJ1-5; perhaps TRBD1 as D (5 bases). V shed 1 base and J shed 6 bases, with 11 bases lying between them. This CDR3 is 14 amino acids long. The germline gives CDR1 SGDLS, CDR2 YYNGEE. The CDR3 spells CASSVNVQGQPQHF. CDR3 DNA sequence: TGTGCCAGCAGCGTAAATGTTCAGGGTCAGCCCCAGCATTTT.

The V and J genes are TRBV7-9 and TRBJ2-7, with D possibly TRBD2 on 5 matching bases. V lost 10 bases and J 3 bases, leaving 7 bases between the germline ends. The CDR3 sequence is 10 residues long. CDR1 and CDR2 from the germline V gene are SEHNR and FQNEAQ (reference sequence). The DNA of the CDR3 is TGTGCCACCGGGGACTACGAGCAGTACTTC. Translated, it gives CATGDYEQYF.

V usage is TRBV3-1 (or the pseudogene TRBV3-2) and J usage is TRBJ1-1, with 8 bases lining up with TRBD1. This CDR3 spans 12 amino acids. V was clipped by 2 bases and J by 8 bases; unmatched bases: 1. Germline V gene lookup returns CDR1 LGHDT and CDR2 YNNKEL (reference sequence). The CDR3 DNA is TGTGCCAGCAGCCAATCAGGGGGCGAAGCTTTCTTT. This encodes CASSQSGGEAFF.

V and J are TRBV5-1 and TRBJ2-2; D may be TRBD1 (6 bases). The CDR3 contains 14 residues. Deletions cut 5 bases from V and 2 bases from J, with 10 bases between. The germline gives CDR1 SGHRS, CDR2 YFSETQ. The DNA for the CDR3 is TGCGCCAGCAGTACAGGGCCCAACACCGGGGAGCTGTTTTTT. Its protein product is CASSTGPNTGELFF.